Sequencing of this TCR beta chain was carried out in a study of tumor-infiltrating lymphocytes in primary liver carcinoma. Trimming took 0 bases from V and 4 from J; bases not matched to a gene: 7. This CDR3 has 16 residues. CDR1 and CDR2 (germline): SGDLS, YYNGEE. From approximately 20-30 mg of unsorted bulk tissue, DNA and RNA were co-extracted together. A constant-region primer served to make TCR beta cDNA from roughly 500 ng total RNA. Generation of the TCR beta libraries relied on three nested multiplex PCR rounds using slightly modified ARM-PCR. Forward primers for TRBV1-TRBV30 and a C-beta reverse primer served the first two PCR rounds, at around 9 cycles each. TCRdb used MiXCR to reprocess the multiplex PCR reads, holding one entry per CDR3 protein. The sample holds 90,000 to 150,000 distinct CDR3 sequences, approximately 68% seen once.

The genes are TRBV9 and TRBJ2-1, with TRBD2 matching over 7 bases. The specimen was tumor-adjacent normal liver tissue. The receptor comes from a woman aged 60-75 years with primary liver carcinoma and hepatitis B virus infection. The CDR3 nucleotides are TGTGCCAGCAGCGTAGGAACGGCTAGCGGATACAATGAGCAGTTCTTC. Its protein is CASSVGTASGYNEQFF.